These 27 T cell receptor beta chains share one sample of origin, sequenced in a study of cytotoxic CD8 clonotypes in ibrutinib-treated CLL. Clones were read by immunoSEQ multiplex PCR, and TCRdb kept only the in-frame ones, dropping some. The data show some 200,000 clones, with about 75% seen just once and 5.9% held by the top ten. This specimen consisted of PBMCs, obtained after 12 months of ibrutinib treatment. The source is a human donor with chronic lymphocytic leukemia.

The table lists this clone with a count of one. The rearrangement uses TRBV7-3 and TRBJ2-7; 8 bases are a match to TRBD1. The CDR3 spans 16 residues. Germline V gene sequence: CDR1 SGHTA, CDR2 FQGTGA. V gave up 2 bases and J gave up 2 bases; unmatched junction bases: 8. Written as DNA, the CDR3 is TGTGCCAGCAGCTTAGGACAGGGCAGGGATCCCTACGAGCAGTACTTC. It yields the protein CASSLGQGRDPYEQYF.

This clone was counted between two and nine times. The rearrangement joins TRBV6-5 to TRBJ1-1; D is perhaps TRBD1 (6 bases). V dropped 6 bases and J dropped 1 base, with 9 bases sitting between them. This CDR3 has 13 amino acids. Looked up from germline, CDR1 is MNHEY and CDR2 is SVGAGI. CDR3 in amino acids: CASRGTTNTEAFF. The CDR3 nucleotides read TGTGCCAGCAGGGGGACAACGAACACTGAAGCTTTCTTT.

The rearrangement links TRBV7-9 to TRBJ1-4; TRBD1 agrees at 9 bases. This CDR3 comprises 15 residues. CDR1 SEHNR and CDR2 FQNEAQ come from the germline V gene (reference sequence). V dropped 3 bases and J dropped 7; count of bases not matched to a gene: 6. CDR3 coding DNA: TGTGCCAGCAGCTTCACAGGGGGCAGGAGTGAAAAACTGTTTTTT. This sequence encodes CASSFTGGRSEKLFF.

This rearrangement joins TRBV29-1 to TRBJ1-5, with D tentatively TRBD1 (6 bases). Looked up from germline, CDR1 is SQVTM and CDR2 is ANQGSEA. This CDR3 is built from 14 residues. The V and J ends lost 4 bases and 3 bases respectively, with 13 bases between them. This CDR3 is CSVVSGGNNQPQHF. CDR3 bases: TGCAGCGTTGTTTCCGGGGGCAACAATCAGCCCCAGCATTTT.

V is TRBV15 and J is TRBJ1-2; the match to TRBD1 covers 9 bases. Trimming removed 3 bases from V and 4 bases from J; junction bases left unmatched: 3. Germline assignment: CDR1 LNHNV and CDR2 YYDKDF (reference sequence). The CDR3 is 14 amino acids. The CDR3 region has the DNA TGTGCCACCAGCAGGGGACAGGGTGGCTATGGCTACACCTTC. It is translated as CATSRGQGGYGYTF. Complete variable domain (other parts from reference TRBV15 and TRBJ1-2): DAMVIQNPRYQVTQFGKPVTLSCSQTLNHNVMYWYQQKSSQAPKLLFHYYDKDFNNEADTPDNFQSRRPNTSFCFLDIRSPGLGDTAMYLCATSRGQGGYGYTFGSGTRLTVV.

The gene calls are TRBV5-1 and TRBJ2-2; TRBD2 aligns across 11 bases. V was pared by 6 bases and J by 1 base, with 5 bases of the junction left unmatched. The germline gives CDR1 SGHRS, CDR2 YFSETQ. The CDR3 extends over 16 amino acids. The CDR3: CASKSGLAGNTGELFF. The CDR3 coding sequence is TGCGCCAGCAAATCCGGACTAGCGGGGAACACCGGGGAGCTGTTTTTT.

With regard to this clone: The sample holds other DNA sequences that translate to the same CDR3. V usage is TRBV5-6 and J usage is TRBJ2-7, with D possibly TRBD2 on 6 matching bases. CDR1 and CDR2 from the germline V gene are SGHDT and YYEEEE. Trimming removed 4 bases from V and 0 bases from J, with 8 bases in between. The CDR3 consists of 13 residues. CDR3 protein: CASSAGPSYEQYF. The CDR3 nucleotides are TGTGCCAGCAGCGCGGGACCCTCCTACGAGCAGTACTTC.

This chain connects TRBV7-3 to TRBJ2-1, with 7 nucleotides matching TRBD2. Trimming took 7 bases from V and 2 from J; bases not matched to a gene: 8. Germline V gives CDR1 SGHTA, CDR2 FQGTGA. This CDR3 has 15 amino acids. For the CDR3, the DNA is TGTGCCAGCACTCTGGGAGGGAGGGCCTACAATGAGCAGTTCTTC. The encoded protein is CASTLGGRAYNEQFF.

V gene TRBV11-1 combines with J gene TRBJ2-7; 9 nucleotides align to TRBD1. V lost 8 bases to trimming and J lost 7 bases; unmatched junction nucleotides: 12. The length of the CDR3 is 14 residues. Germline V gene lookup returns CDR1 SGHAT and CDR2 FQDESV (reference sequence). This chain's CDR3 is CASARDRDLGEQYF. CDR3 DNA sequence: TGTGCCAGCGCCCGGGACAGGGATCTGGGAGAGCAGTACTTC.

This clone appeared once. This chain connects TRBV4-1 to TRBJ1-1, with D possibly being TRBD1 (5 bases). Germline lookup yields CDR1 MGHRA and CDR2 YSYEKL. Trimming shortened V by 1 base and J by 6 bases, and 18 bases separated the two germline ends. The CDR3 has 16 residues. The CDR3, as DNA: TGCGCCAGCAGCCAAGCAGACAGAGCTCCAGCACCTGAAGCTTTCTTT. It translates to CASSQADRAPAPEAFF.

CDR3 residues: CASRYTGGSYGYTF. In DNA, the CDR3 is TGTGCCAGCAGGTATACAGGGGGCAGCTATGGCTACACCTTC. The V gene is TRBV5-6, the J gene TRBJ1-2; 9 nucleotides match TRBD1. The V gene end was trimmed by 5 bases and the J gene end by 4 bases; junction bases not matched to a gene: 6. The germline V gene encodes CDR1 SGHDT and CDR2 YYEEEE. The CDR3 has 14 residues.

CDR3 bases: TGTGCCAGCAGCTTACAGGGAATGGGGAGGACCGGGGAGCTGTTTTTT. Its protein is CASSLQGMGRTGELFF. V is TRBV7-3 and J is TRBJ2-2; TRBD2 might be the D (6 bases). Germline-derived CDR1 and CDR2 are SGHTA and FQGTGA. The V and J ends lost 2 bases and 5 bases respectively, with 15 bases between them. This CDR3 is 16 amino acids long. The full variable domain, with the rest looked up from reference TRBV7-3 and TRBJ2-2, is GAGVSQTPSNKVTEKGKYVELRCDPISGHTALYWYRQSLGQGPEFLIYFQGTGAADDSGLPNDRFFAVRPEGSVSTLKIQRTERGDSAVYLCASSLQGMGRTGELFFGEGSRLTVL.

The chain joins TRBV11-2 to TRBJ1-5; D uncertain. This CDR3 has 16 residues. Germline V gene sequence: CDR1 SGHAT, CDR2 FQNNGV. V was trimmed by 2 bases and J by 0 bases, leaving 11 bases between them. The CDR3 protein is CASSLRYEYSNQPQHF. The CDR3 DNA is TGTGCCAGCAGCTTACGTTATGAGTATAGCAATCAGCCCCAGCATTTT.

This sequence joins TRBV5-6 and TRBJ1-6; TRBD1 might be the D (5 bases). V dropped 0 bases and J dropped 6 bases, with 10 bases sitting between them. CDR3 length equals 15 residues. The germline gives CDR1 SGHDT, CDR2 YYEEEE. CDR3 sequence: CASSLDRPTNSPLHF. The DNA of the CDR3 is TGTGCCAGCAGCTTGGACAGGCCCACTAATTCACCCCTCCACTTT. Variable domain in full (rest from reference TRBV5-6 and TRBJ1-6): DAGVTQSPTHLIKTRGQQVTLRCSPKSGHDTVSWYQQALGQGPQFIFQYYEEEERQRGNFPDRFSGHQFPNYSSELNVNALLLGDSALYLCASSLDRPTNSPLHFGNGTRLTVT.

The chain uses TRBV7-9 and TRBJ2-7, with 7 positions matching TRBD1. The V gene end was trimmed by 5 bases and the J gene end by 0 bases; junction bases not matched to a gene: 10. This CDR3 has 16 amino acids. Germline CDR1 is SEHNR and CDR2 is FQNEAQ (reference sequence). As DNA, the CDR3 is TGTGCCAGCAGCCCCCGAGACAGGGCTAGCTCCTACGAGCAGTACTTC. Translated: CASSPRDRASSYEQYF.

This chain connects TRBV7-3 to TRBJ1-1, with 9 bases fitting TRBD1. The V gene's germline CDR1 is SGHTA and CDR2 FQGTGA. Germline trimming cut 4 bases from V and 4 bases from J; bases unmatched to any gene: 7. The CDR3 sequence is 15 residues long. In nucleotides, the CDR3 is TGTGCCAGCAGCTCGACAGGGGGTATTTTCACTGAAGCTTTCTTT. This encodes CASSSTGGIFTEAFF.

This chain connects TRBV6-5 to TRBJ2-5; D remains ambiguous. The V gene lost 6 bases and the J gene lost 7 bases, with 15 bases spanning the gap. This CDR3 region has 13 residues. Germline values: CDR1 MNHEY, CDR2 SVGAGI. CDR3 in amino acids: CASSQRQPGTQYF. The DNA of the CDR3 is TGTGCCAGCAGCCAACGTCAACCGGGGACCCAGTACTTC.

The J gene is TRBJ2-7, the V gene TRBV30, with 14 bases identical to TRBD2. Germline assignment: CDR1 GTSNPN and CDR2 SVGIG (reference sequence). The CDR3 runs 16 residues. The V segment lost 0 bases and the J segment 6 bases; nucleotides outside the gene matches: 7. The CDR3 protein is CAWSVLGLAGDSEQYF. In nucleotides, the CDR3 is TGTGCCTGGAGTGTACTGGGACTAGCGGGAGACAGCGAGCAGTACTTC.

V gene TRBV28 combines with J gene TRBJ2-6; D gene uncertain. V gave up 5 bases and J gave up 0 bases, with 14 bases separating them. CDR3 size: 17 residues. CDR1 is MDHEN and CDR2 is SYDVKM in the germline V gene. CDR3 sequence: CASSGTDRDSGANVLTF. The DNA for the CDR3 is TGTGCCAGCAGTGGAACGGACCGAGACTCTGGGGCCAACGTCCTGACTTTC.

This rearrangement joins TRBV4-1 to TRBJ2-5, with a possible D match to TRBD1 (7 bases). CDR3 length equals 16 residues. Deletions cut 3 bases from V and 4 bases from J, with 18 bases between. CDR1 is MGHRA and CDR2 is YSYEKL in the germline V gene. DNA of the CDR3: TGCGCCAGCAGCCATATTGGAGGGGGCAAGAGAGAGACCCAGTACTTC. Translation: CASSHIGGGKRETQYF.

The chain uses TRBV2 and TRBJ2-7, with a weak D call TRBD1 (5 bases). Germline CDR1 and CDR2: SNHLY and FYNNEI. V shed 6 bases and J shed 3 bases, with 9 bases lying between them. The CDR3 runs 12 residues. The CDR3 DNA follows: TGTGCCAGCAGAACTGACAGCTACGAGCAGTACTTC. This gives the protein CASRTDSYEQYF.

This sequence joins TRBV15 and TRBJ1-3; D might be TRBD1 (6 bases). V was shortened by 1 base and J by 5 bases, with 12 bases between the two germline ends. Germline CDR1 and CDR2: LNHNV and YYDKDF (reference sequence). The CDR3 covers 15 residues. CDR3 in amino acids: CATSRGPGERNTIYF. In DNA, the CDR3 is TGTGCCACCAGCAGAGGGCCAGGGGAGAGAAACACCATATATTTT.

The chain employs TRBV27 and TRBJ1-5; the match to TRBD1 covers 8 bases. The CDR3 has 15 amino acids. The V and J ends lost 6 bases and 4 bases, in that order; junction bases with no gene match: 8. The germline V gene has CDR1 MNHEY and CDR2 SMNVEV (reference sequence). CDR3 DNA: TGTGCCAGCAGACAAGGACAGGGCGGGAATCAGCCCCAGCATTTT. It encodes CASRQGQGGNQPQHF.

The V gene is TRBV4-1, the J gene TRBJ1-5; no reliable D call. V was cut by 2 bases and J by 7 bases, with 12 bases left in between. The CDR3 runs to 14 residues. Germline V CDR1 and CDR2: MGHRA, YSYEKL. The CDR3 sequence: CASSQMADLQPQHF. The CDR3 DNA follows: TGCGCCAGCAGCCAAATGGCCGATCTGCAGCCCCAGCATTTT.

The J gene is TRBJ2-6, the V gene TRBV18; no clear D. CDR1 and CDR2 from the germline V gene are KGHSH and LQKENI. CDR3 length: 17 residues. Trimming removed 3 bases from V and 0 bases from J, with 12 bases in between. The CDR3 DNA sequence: TGTGCCAGCTCACCCCTGGGTCGCTTCTCTGGGGCCAACGTCCTGACTTTC. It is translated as CASSPLGRFSGANVLTF.

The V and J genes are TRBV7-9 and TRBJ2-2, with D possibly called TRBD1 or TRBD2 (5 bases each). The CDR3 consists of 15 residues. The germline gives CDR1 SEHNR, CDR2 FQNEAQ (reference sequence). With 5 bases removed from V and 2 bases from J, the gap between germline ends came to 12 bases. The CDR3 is CASSPVRGNTGELFF. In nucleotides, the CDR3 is TGTGCCAGCAGCCCCGTGAGGGGTAACACCGGGGAGCTGTTTTTT.

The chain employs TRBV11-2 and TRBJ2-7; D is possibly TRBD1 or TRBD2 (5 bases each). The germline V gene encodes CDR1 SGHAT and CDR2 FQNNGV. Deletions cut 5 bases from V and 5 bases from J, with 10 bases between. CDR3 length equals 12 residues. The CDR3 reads CASSPGADEQYF. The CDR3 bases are TGTGCCAGCAGCCCCGGGGCGGACGAGCAGTACTTC.